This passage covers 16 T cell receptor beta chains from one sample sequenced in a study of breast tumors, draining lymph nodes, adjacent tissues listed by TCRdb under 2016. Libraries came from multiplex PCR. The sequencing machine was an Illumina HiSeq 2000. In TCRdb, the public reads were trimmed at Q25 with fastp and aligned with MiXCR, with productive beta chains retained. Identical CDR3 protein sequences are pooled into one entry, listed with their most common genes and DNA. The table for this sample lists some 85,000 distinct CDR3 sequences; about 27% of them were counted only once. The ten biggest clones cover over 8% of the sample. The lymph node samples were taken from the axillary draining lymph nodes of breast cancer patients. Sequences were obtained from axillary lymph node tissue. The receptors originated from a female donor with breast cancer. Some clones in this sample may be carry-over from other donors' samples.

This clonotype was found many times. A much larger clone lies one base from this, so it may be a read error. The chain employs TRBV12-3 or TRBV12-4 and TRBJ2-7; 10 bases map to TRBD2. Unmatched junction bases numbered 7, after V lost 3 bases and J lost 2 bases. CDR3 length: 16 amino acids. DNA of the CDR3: TGTGCCAGCAGTTTCGGCTCTAGCGGGAGAACCTACGAGCAGTACTTC. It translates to CASSFGSSGRTYEQYF.

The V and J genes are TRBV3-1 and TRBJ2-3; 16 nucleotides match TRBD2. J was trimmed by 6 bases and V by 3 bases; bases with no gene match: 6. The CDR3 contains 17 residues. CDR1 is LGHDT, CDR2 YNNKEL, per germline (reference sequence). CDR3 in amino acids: CASSHGTSGRARDTQYF. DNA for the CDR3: TGTGCCAGCAGCCATGGGACTAGCGGGAGGGCCAGGGATACGCAGTATTTT.

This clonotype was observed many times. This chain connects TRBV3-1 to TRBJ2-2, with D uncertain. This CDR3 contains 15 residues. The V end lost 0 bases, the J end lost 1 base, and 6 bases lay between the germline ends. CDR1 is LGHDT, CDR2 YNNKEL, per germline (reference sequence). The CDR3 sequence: CASSQEQENTGELFF. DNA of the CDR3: TGTGCCAGCAGCCAAGAGCAGGAGAACACCGGGGAGCTGTTTTTT.

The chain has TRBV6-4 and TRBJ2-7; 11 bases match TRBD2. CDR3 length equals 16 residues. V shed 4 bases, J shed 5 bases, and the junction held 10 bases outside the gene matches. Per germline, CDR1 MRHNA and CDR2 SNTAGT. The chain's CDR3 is CASSGLAGIHPHEQYF. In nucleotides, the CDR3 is TGTGCCAGCAGTGGACTAGCGGGAATACATCCCCACGAGCAGTACTTC.

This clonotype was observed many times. DNA for the CDR3: TGCAGTGCTAGAGACCCGGACTCCCCCGGGGAGCTGTTTTTT. Translation: CSARDPDSPGELFF. V and J are TRBV20-1 and TRBJ2-2; TRBD2 is a possible D gene (5 bases). V was shortened by 0 bases and J by 6 bases, with 11 bases between the two germline ends. The germline V gene has CDR1 DFQATT and CDR2 SNEGSKA (reference sequence). This CDR3 spans 14 amino acids.

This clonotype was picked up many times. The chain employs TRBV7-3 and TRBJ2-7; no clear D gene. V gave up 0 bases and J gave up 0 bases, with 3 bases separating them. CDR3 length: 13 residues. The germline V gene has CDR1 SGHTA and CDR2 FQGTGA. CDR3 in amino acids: CASSLTHSYEQYF. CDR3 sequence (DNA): TGTGCCAGCAGCTTAACTCACTCCTACGAGCAGTACTTC.

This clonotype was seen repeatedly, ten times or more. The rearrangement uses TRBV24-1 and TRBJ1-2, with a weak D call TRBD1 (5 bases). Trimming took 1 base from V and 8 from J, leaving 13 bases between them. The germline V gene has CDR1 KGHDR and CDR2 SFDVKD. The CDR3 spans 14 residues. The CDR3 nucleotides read TGTGCCACCAGTGATTTTTCAGGGTTAGGCGGCTACACCTTC. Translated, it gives CATSDFSGLGGYTF.

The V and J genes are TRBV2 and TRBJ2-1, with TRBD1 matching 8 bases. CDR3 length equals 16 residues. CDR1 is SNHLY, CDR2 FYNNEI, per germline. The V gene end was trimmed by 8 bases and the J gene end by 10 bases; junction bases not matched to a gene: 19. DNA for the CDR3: TGTGCCAGCGATAGACAGGGGACTGGAGTTCAGGGAGAGCAGTTCTTC. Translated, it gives CASDRQGTGVQGEQFF. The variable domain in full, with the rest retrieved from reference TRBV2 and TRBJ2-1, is EPEVTQTPSHQVTQMGQEVILRCVPISNHLYFYWYRQILGQKVEFLVSFYNNEISEKSEIFDDQFSVERPDGSNFTLKIRSTKLEDSAMYFCASDRQGTGVQGEQFFGPGTRLTVL.

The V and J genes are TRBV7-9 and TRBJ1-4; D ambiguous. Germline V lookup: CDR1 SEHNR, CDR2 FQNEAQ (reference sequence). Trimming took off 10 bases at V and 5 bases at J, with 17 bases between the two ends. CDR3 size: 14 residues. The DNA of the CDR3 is TGTGCCATTTCGCTGTTGAGCCACAATGAAAAACTGTTTTTT. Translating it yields CAISLLSHNEKLFF.

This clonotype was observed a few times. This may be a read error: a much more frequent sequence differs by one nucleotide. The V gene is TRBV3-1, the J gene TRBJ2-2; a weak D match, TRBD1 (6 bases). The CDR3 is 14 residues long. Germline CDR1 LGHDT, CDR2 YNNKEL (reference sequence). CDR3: CPSIPTGTTGELFF. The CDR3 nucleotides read TGTCCCAGCATTCCCACAGGGACCACCGGGGAGCTGTTTTTT.

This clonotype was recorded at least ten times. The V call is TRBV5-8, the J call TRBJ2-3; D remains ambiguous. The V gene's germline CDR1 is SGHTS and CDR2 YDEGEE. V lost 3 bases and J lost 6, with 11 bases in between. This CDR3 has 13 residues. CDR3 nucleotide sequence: TGTGCCAGCAGCTCAACAGCTGCCGATACGCAGTATTTT. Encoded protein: CASSSTAADTQYF. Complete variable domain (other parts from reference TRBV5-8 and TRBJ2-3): EAGVTQSPTHLIKTRGQQATLRCSPISGHTSVYWYQQALGLGLQFLLWYDEGEERNRGNFPPRFSGRQFPNYSSELNVNALELEDSALYLCASSSTAADTQYFGPGTRLTVL.

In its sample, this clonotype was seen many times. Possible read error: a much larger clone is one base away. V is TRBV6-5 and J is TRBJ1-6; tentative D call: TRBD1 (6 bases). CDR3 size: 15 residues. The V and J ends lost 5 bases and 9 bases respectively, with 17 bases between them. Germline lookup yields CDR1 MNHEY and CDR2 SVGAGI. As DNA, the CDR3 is TGTGCCAGCAGTCACGTTACACAGGGAGGTTCACCCCTCCACTTT. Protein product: CASSHVTQGGSPLHF.

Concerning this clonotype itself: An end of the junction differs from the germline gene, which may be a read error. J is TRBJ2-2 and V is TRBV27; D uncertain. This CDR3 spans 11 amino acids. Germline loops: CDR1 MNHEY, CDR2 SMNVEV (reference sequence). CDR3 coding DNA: TGTACCAGCAGTTTAGGGGGGGAGCTGTTTTTT. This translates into CTSSLGGELFF.

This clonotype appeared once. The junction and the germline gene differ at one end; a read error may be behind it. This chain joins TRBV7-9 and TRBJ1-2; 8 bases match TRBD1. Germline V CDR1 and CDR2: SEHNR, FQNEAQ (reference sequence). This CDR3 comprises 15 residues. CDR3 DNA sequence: TGTGCCAGCAGCTCTGGGAACAGGGGGTCCTATGGCTACCCCTTC. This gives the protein CASSSGNRGSYGYPF.

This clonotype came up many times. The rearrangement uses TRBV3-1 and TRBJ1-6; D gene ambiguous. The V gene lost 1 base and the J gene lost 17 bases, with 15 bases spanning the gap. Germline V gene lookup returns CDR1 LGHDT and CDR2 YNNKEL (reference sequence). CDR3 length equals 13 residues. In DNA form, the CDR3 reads TGTGCCAGCAGCCAAGTGGAGGGTACAACTATCCACTTT. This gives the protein CASSQVEGTTIHF.

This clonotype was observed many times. CDR3 sequence: CASSMGRGEQYF. CDR3 in DNA: TGTGCCAGTAGTATGGGGAGAGGGGAGCAGTACTTC. V gene TRBV19 combines with J gene TRBJ2-7, with D maybe TRBD2 (5 bases). The CDR3 extends over 12 amino acids. Germline CDR1 and CDR2: LNHDA and SQIVND (reference sequence). Trimming stripped 3 bases from V and 7 bases from J, with 10 bases between.